Shown below are 24 T cell receptor beta chains from a single sample sequenced in a study of T cell responses to AZD1222 COVID-19 vaccine. The assay was immunoSEQ multiplex PCR, and TCRdb's table has in-frame clones only and misses some. This sample has tens of thousands of clones, with around nine tenths found just once. The input for sequencing was peripheral blood, taken on day 0 of AZD1222 vaccination. The receptors here all came from an adult in good health.

The rearrangement uses TRBV7-9 and TRBJ1-4, with TRBD1 matching over 11 bases. J was trimmed by 8 bases and V by 5 bases; bases with no gene match: 4. The CDR3 runs 14 residues. Germline CDR1 and CDR2: SEHNR and FQNEAQ (reference sequence). The CDR3 sequence: CASSPGQGGEKLFF. The DNA of the CDR3 is TGTGCCAGCAGCCCGGGACAGGGGGGCGAAAAACTGTTTTTT.

The chain couples TRBV3-1 (or the pseudogene TRBV3-2) to TRBJ1-6; D unclear. The CDR3 sequence is 13 residues long. Deletions cut 1 base from V and 8 bases from J, with 6 bases between. The germline gives CDR1 LGHDT, CDR2 YNNKEL (reference sequence). The CDR3 DNA is TGTGCCAGCAGCCAAGGGTCGTATTCACCCCTCCACTTT. It encodes CASSQGSYSPLHF.

V is TRBV19 and J is TRBJ2-2, with D possibly being TRBD1 (6 bases). The CDR3 is 14 residues long. CDR1 and CDR2 from the germline V gene are LNHDA and SQIVND (reference sequence). Trimming pared 6 bases from V and 1 base from J, leaving 9 bases between. This CDR3 is CASSSQGNTGELFF. The CDR3 DNA sequence: TGTGCCAGTAGCTCACAGGGGAACACCGGGGAGCTGTTTTTT.

This clone was seen only a few times. CDR3 in amino acids: CASSIRGGFTEAFF. CDR3 sequence (DNA): TGTGCCAGTAGCATTAGGGGGGGATTCACTGAAGCTTTCTTT. This chain joins TRBV19 and TRBJ1-1, with D possibly being TRBD1 (6 bases). Germline loops: CDR1 LNHDA, CDR2 SQIVND (reference sequence). CDR3 length equals 14 residues. The V end was cut by 6 bases, the J end by 4 bases, with 15 bases between. The full variable domain, rest sourced from reference TRBV19 and TRBJ1-1, is DGGITQSPKYLFRKEGQNVTLSCEQNLNHDAMYWYRQDPGQGLRLIYYSQIVNDFQKGDIAEGYSVSREKKESFPLTVTSAQKNPTAFYLCASSIRGGFTEAFFGQGTRLTVV.

The chain couples TRBV19 to TRBJ1-2; the D gene is possibly TRBD1 (5 bases). CDR3 length: 14 residues. V lost 5 bases and J lost 4, with 14 bases in between. Germline CDR1 is LNHDA and CDR2 is SQIVND (reference sequence). The CDR3 here is CASSDQGASYGYTF. For the CDR3, the DNA is TGTGCCAGTAGTGATCAGGGAGCATCCTATGGCTACACCTTC.

V gene TRBV7-2 combines with J gene TRBJ1-1; no definite D call. The V end was cut by 2 bases, the J end by 1 base, with 8 bases between. CDR1 is SGHTA, CDR2 FQGNSA, per germline. The CDR3 sequence is 14 residues long. CDR3 residues: CASSLSRWNTEAFF. The CDR3 coding sequence is TGTGCCAGCAGCTTATCAAGGTGGAACACTGAAGCTTTCTTT.

This chain links TRBV9 with TRBJ2-7; the D gene is possibly TRBD2 (5 bases). Germline V lookup: CDR1 SGDLS, CDR2 YYNGEE. This CDR3 region has 11 residues. Trimming cost V 3 bases and J 4 bases, with 5 bases left between them. The CDR3 spells CASSAGYEQYF. The CDR3 nucleotides read TGTGCCAGCAGCGCGGGGTACGAGCAGTACTTC.

This chain joins TRBV19 and TRBJ2-5, with TRBD2 matching over 8 bases. Germline V gene lookup returns CDR1 LNHDA and CDR2 SQIVND (reference sequence). The CDR3 extends over 14 amino acids. V lost 5 bases, J lost 0 bases, and 2 bases stayed unmatched. The CDR3 region is CASSSAGDQETQYF. CDR3 coding DNA: TGTGCCAGTAGTTCAGCGGGGGACCAAGAGACCCAGTACTTC.

The rearrangement joins TRBV11-2 to TRBJ2-3, with D perhaps TRBD2 (6 bases). The CDR3 sequence is 16 residues long. The germline V and J ends were trimmed by 5 bases and 4 bases, with 19 bases remaining between them. Germline loops: CDR1 SGHAT, CDR2 FQNNGV. CDR3 DNA sequence: TGTGCCAGCAGCCCCCGCCTAGCGACGCGGGCAGATACGCAGTATTTT. This codes for CASSPRLATRADTQYF.

The chain joins TRBV29-1 to TRBJ1-1, with 7 bases matching TRBD1. Trimming at V came to 1 base and at J to 1 base, leaving 6 bases not matched to a gene. The CDR3 is 15 amino acids. CDR1 and CDR2 from the germline V gene are SQVTM and ANQGSEA. CDR3 region: CSVEGNRGSNTEAFF. The CDR3 bases are TGCAGCGTTGAAGGTAACAGGGGATCGAACACTGAAGCTTTCTTT.

The chain recombines TRBV28 with TRBJ2-1; the match to TRBD1 covers 11 bases. Germline CDR1 reads MDHEN; CDR2 reads SYDVKM. V lost 1 base and J lost 9; bases outside the gene matches: 11. The length of the CDR3 is 17 residues. CDR3 nucleotide sequence: TGTGCCAGCAGTTTATCAACTACCGGGACAGGGGGTATTGAGCAGTTCTTC. Its translation: CASSLSTTGTGGIEQFF. Supplemented by reference TRBV28 and TRBJ2-1, the full variable domain reads DVKVTQSSRYLVKRTGEKVFLECVQDMDHENMFWYRQDPGLGLRLIYFSYDVKMKEKGDIPEGYSVSREKKERFSLILESASTNQTSMYLCASSLSTTGTGGIEQFFGPGTRLTVL.

The CDR3 sequence is CASSLVDNQPQHF. The CDR3 region has the DNA TGTGCCAGCAGTTTGGTTGACAATCAGCCCCAGCATTTT. This chain connects TRBV12-3 or TRBV12-4 to TRBJ1-5; no definite D call. Trimming pared 3 bases from V and 3 bases from J, leaving 6 bases between. The CDR3 has 13 residues.

About this clone: Distinct nucleotide sequences in the sample also encode this CDR3. The V gene is TRBV6-1, the J gene TRBJ1-6; D unresolved. Trimming cost V 2 bases and J 7 bases, with 9 bases left between them. The germline V gene encodes CDR1 MNHNS and CDR2 SASEGT. The CDR3 sequence is 14 residues long. This CDR3 is CASSESLGNSPLHF. CDR3 in DNA: TGTGCCAGCAGTGAATCTCTGGGGAATTCACCCCTCCACTTT.

The rearrangement joins TRBV7-2 to TRBJ2-5, with 7 bases identical to TRBD2. Germline trimming cut 4 bases from V and 5 bases from J; bases unmatched to any gene: 10. CDR1 and CDR2 (germline): SGHTA, FQGNSA. The CDR3 has 15 residues. CDR3 nucleotides: TGTGCCAGCAGCTCAGCGGGGAAAGTCGGGGAGACCCAGTACTTC. Translation gives CASSSAGKVGETQYF. The entire variable domain, with the rest obtained from reference TRBV7-2 and TRBJ2-5, is as follows: GAGVSQSPSNKVTEKGKDVELRCDPISGHTALYWYRQSLGQGLEFLIYFQGNSAPDKSGLPSDRFSAERTGGSVSTLTIQRTQQEDSAVYLCASSSAGKVGETQYFGPGTRLLVL.

The chain is built from TRBV7-9 and TRBJ2-2; D perhaps matches TRBD1 (5 bases). Trimming took off 6 bases at V and 4 bases at J, with 18 bases between the two ends. The CDR3 is 16 residues long. Germline V gives CDR1 SEHNR, CDR2 FQNEAQ (reference sequence). DNA for the CDR3: TGTGCCAGCAGGTCTCTAGGGGTTTCGGTCACCGGGGAGCTGTTTTTT. It translates to CASRSLGVSVTGELFF.

The chain uses TRBV30 and TRBJ1-1; tentative D call: TRBD1 (6 bases). CDR1 GTSNPN and CDR2 SVGIG come from the germline V gene (reference sequence). This CDR3 spans 13 amino acids. V lost 3 bases, J lost 2 bases, and 10 bases lay in between. CDR3 nucleotide sequence: TGTGCCTGGAGGACAGGTTTTAACACTGAAGCTTTCTTT. It encodes CAWRTGFNTEAFF.

The V and J genes are TRBV19 and TRBJ1-2; D unresolved. V was trimmed by 2 bases and J by 8 bases, leaving 9 bases between them. CDR1 and CDR2 (germline): LNHDA, SQIVND (reference sequence). The CDR3 is made up of 12 amino acids. The CDR3 bases are TGTGCCAGTAGTATACCCCGGTTGGGCTACACCTTC. Its translation is CASSIPRLGYTF.

This rearrangement joins TRBV19 to TRBJ1-2; D is unresolved. Germline CDR1 is LNHDA and CDR2 is SQIVND (reference sequence). The CDR3 has 14 residues. Trimming cost V 4 bases and J 1 base, with 10 bases left between them. The CDR3 nucleotides read TGTGCCAGTAGTAGGGATCGGGGTAACTATGGCTACACCTTC. It specifies CASSRDRGNYGYTF.

The chain links TRBV2 to TRBJ2-2; D ambiguous. Germline V gene lookup returns CDR1 SNHLY and CDR2 FYNNEI. The CDR3 is 12 residues long. This chain's CDR3 is CSASSRTGELFF. DNA of the CDR3: TGTTCGGCTTCCAGTCGAACCGGGGAGCTGTTTTTT.

The rearrangement uses TRBV3-1 (or the pseudogene TRBV3-2) and TRBJ2-2, with 8 bases identical to TRBD2. Trimming removed 2 bases from V and 6 bases from J; junction bases left unmatched: 5. The germline V gene encodes CDR1 LGHDT and CDR2 YNNKEL (reference sequence). This CDR3 has 15 residues. CDR3 sequence reads: CASSQRGLGSGELFF. The CDR3 bases are TGTGCCAGCAGCCAACGGGGACTAGGGTCCGGGGAGCTGTTTTTT.

The rearrangement uses TRBV28 and TRBJ1-1; 10 bases map to TRBD1. Germline V gene data show CDR1 as MDHEN and CDR2 as SYDVKM. The V and J ends lost 5 bases and 1 base, in that order; junction bases with no gene match: 10. CDR3 length: 17 amino acids. The CDR3 nucleotides read TGTGCCAGCAGTCCACTACCGGGACAGGGGCCGAACACTGAAGCTTTCTTT. As protein: CASSPLPGQGPNTEAFF.

In the case of this clone: In the same sample, other DNA sequences code for this CDR3. The chain is built from TRBV5-1 and TRBJ2-5; a possible D gene is TRBD2 (7 bases). Deletions cut 0 bases from V and 2 bases from J, with 14 bases between. Germline CDR1 SGHRS, CDR2 YFSETQ. The CDR3 totals 16 residues. CDR3 nucleotides: TGCGCCAGCAGCTTGGCCGGCGGGGGCCCACAAGAGACCCAGTACTTC. Protein: CASSLAGGGPQETQYF.

The CDR3 region is CASSRDGYYEKLFF. The CDR3 coding sequence is TGTGCCAGCAGTCGGGACGGATACTATGAAAAACTGTTTTTT. This sequence joins TRBV6-5 and TRBJ1-4; D may be TRBD1 (5 bases). CDR3 length equals 14 residues. V lost 5 bases and J 6 bases, leaving 13 bases between the germline ends. CDR1 is MNHEY and CDR2 is SVGAGI in the germline V gene.

The rearrangement links TRBV6-1 to TRBJ1-1; D is possibly TRBD1 (6 bases). Trimming removed 0 bases at V and 7 bases at J, with 18 bases between. The germline gives CDR1 MNHNS, CDR2 SASEGT. The CDR3 totals 16 residues. CDR3: CASSEAMRGGRVEAFF. CDR3 bases: TGTGCCAGCAGTGAAGCAATGAGGGGGGGCCGAGTTGAAGCTTTCTTT.